The 27 T cell receptor beta chains given below trace back to one sample, sequenced in a study of CD8 T cells in Susac syndrome. The authors reverse transcribed roughly 0.5 to 1 ug RNA with random hexamers. In TCRdb, the immunoSEQ multiplex PCR reads were re-called with MiXCR into one record per CDR3 protein. Of some 220,000 distinct CDR3 sequences detected, nearly 97% appear once; the ten largest clones hold about 0.088%. Material: CD4+ T cells from PBMCs. These receptor sequences come from a human donor with multiple sclerosis.

The rearrangement uses TRBV30 and TRBJ2-4; TRBD2 agrees at 9 bases. Germline values: CDR1 GTSNPN, CDR2 SVGIG (reference sequence). There are 19 residues in the CDR3. V lost 1 base, J lost 8 bases, and 21 bases stayed unmatched. The CDR3 sequence is CAWSAEEGLAYTYRDIQYF. As DNA, the CDR3 is TGTGCCTGGAGTGCGGAGGAGGGACTAGCTTACACTTATAGGGACATTCAGTACTTC.

The chain links TRBV30 to TRBJ2-1; D is undetermined. The ends were cut back, 1 base at V and 0 bases at J, with 4 bases in the middle. Germline V gene sequence: CDR1 GTSNPN, CDR2 SVGIG (reference sequence). CDR3 length: 13 residues. CDR3 bases: TGTGCCTGGAGTGAGAGCTCCTACAATGAGCAGTTCTTC. As protein: CAWSESSYNEQFF.

The V and J genes are TRBV30 and TRBJ1-2; perhaps TRBD1 as D (5 bases). The CDR3 runs to 16 residues. V dropped 5 bases and J dropped 4 bases, with 23 bases sitting between them. From germline, CDR1 is GTSNPN and CDR2 SVGIG (reference sequence). Here the CDR3 DNA reads TGTGCCTGGGGGGGGATCCGAGGGGCACGGATCTATGGCTACACCTTC. Translation: CAWGGIRGARIYGYTF. Based on the CDR3 plus reference TRBV30 and TRBJ1-2, the full variable domain is SQTIHQWPATLVQPVGSPLSLECTVEGTSNPNLYWYRQAAGRGLQLLFYSVGIGQISSEVPQNLSASRPQDRQFILSSKKLLLSDSGFYLCAWGGIRGARIYGYTFGSGTRLTVV.

As regards this clonotype: At one boundary the junction diverges from the germline segment, which might be a read error. This rearrangement joins TRBV9 to TRBJ2-2; 14 nucleotides align to TRBD2. From germline, CDR1 is SGDLS and CDR2 YYNGEE. The CDR3 extends over 18 amino acids. The CDR3 coding sequence is TGTGCCAGCAGCGTGGCGGGACTAGCGGGGGTGAACTCCGGGGAGCTGTTTTTT. Translation: CASSVAGLAGVNSGELFF.

The chain is built from TRBV20-1 and TRBJ2-1; 8 bases map to TRBD2. This CDR3 has 16 residues. Germline-derived CDR1 and CDR2 are DFQATT and SNEGSKA (reference sequence). Trimming took 4 bases from V and 4 from J; bases not matched to a gene: 12. Here the CDR3 reads CSATQLASGYYNEQFF. The CDR3 DNA reads as TGCAGTGCTACCCAGTTGGCTAGCGGGTATTACAATGAGCAGTTCTTC.

This rearrangement joins TRBV12-3 or TRBV12-4 to TRBJ1-1; the D is unclear. The length of the CDR3 is 12 residues. V shed 2 bases and J shed 5 bases, with 6 bases lying between them. The CDR3 reads CASSLSATEAFF. CDR3 nucleotides: TGTGCCAGCAGTTTATCCGCGACTGAAGCTTTCTTT.

The chain joins TRBV4-1 to TRBJ2-7; 11 nucleotides align to TRBD2. The ends lost 3 bases at V and 4 bases at J; junction bases unmatched: 11. Germline CDR1 and CDR2: MGHRA and YSYEKL. This CDR3 contains 17 residues. CDR3 in DNA: TGCGCCAGCAGCCATTCCGGACTAGCGGGTCCGAAGTACGAGCAGTACTTC. This codes for CASSHSGLAGPKYEQYF.

The chain recombines TRBV9 with TRBJ2-7; D ambiguous. V shed 0 bases and J shed 2 bases, with 9 bases lying between them. The CDR3 sequence is 14 residues long. Germline loops: CDR1 SGDLS, CDR2 YYNGEE. The DNA of the CDR3 is TGTGCCAGCAGCGTAGGTCCGAGCCCCTACGAGCAGTACTTC. Protein: CASSVGPSPYEQYF.

This chain connects TRBV27 to TRBJ2-3; D is unclear. Deletions cut 8 bases from V and 10 bases from J, with 16 bases between. CDR1 is MNHEY, CDR2 SMNVEV, per germline (reference sequence). This CDR3 has 12 residues. The CDR3 DNA follows: TGTGCCAGCTCGACTGGAGCCCGCTCGCAGTATTTT. This gives the protein CASSTGARSQYF.

A single count supports this clonotype. The chain is built from TRBV18 and TRBJ2-4, with TRBD1 matching over 8 bases. CDR3 size: 14 residues. Germline lookup yields CDR1 KGHSH and CDR2 LQKENI. Trimming cost V 2 bases and J 8 bases; bases outside gene matches: 5. The chain's CDR3 is CASSPVTGEDIQYF. The CDR3 nucleotides read TGTGCCAGCTCACCAGTGACAGGGGAGGACATTCAGTACTTC.

The rearrangement joins TRBV29-1 to TRBJ2-7; no reliable D call. V was cut by 5 bases and J by 5 bases, with 13 bases left in between. Germline lookup yields CDR1 SQVTM and CDR2 ANQGSEA. The CDR3 consists of 12 residues. CDR3 in DNA: TGCAGCGTTTCGGTAGGCGTTGACGAGCAGTACTTC. Translation gives CSVSVGVDEQYF.

V usage is TRBV5-1 and J usage is TRBJ2-4; D is possibly TRBD1 or TRBD2 (5 bases each). Germline V gives CDR1 SGHRS, CDR2 YFSETQ. V shed 4 bases and J shed 3 bases, with 14 bases lying between them. This CDR3 has 15 amino acids. The CDR3 loop is CASSGNRDGKNIQYF. DNA of the CDR3: TGCGCCAGCAGCGGGAACCGGGACGGCAAAAACATTCAGTACTTC.

The V call is TRBV15, the J call TRBJ2-5; D unclear. Germline V gives CDR1 LNHNV, CDR2 YYDKDF (reference sequence). This CDR3 has 14 amino acids. Trimming took 1 base from V and 2 from J, leaving 8 bases between them. The CDR3 coding sequence is TGTGCCACCAGCAGAGTTCGCTGGCAAGAGACCCAGTACTTC. It yields the protein CATSRVRWQETQYF.

CDR3 DNA sequence: TGCAGTGCTAGAGACGACTCCTACGAGCAGTACTTC. Amino acid sequence: CSARDDSYEQYF. This rearrangement joins TRBV20-1 to TRBJ2-7; D remains ambiguous. The CDR3 runs 12 residues. The V end was cut by 0 bases, the J end by 0 bases, with 3 bases between. The germline gives CDR1 DFQATT, CDR2 SNEGSKA (reference sequence).

This chain's CDR3 is CASSPRQRAGADTQYF. CDR3 nucleotide sequence: TGTGCCAGCAGTCCCAGACAACGGGCGGGGGCAGATACGCAGTATTTT. The rearrangement uses TRBV6-1 and TRBJ2-3; 7 bases are a match to TRBD2. Germline V gene data show CDR1 as MNHNS and CDR2 as SASEGT. V dropped 5 bases and J dropped 4; count of bases not matched to a gene: 12. The CDR3 loop spans 16 amino acids.

This sequence joins TRBV9 and TRBJ2-5; the D gene is possibly TRBD2 (5 bases). V lost 0 bases to trimming and J lost 8 bases, with 17 bases between them. Germline V gene sequence: CDR1 SGDLS, CDR2 YYNGEE. CDR3 length equals 15 residues. CDR3 loop: CASSVAGSPGKTQYF. The CDR3 nucleotides are TGTGCCAGCAGCGTAGCTGGGAGTCCCGGGAAAACCCAGTACTTC. Together with reference TRBV9 and TRBJ2-5, the CDR3 gives the full variable domain: DSGVTQTPKHLITATGQRVTLRCSPRSGDLSVYWYQQSLDQGLQFLIQYYNGEERAKGNILERFSAQQFPDLHSELNLSSLELGDSALYFCASSVAGSPGKTQYFGPGTRLLVL.

The genes are TRBV30 and TRBJ2-3; D is ambiguous. The V gene's germline CDR1 is GTSNPN and CDR2 SVGIG (reference sequence). The CDR3 has 15 residues. Trimming cost V 1 base and J 6 bases, with 17 bases left between them. The DNA for the CDR3 is TGTGCCTGGAGTGCCCTCCGTTTAGTGGGGGATACGCAGTATTTT. Amino acids: CAWSALRLVGDTQYF.

This rearrangement joins TRBV20-1 to TRBJ1-2; perhaps TRBD1 as D (5 bases). V was pared by 0 bases and J by 8 bases, with 10 bases between. The V gene's germline CDR1 is DFQATT and CDR2 SNEGSKA (reference sequence). The CDR3 is made up of 12 amino acids. The CDR3 bases are TGCAGTGCTAGAGAACAGGCCCTGGGCTACACCTTC. Protein product: CSAREQALGYTF.

The V call is TRBV6-6, the J call TRBJ1-2; TRBD1 might be the D (5 bases). V was trimmed by 6 bases and J by 4 bases, leaving 9 bases between them. The germline V gene encodes CDR1 MNHNY and CDR2 SVGAGI (reference sequence). This CDR3 spans 12 amino acids. The chain's CDR3 is CASRDGGYGYTF. The CDR3 DNA sequence: TGTGCCAGCAGAGATGGGGGCTATGGCTACACCTTC.

This clonotype was observed a few times. The chain combines TRBV11-1 with TRBJ1-1; D might be TRBD1 (5 bases). The ends were cut back, 10 bases at V and 6 bases at J, with 21 bases in the middle. The length of the CDR3 is 14 residues. Per the germline V gene, CDR1 is SGHAT and CDR2 is FQDESV (reference sequence). In DNA form, the CDR3 reads TGTGCCACTAACTTGAGGGACCGGAGGTCTGAAGCTTTCTTT. Translated, it gives CATNLRDRRSEAFF.

This clonotype was detected once. The chain combines TRBV4-1 with TRBJ2-5; perhaps TRBD1 as D (7 bases). With 1 base removed from V and 1 base from J, the gap between germline ends came to 16 bases. CDR1 MGHRA and CDR2 YSYEKL come from the germline V gene. This CDR3 region has 17 residues. The DNA of the CDR3 is TGCGCCAGCAGCCAAGGGTGGGGACAGCGGGCCCAAGAGACCCAGTACTTC. Its translation: CASSQGWGQRAQETQYF.

This clonotype has just one count. The V and J genes are TRBV29-1 and TRBJ2-7; 10 positions match TRBD2. The CDR3 runs to 13 residues. Germline CDR1 SQVTM, CDR2 ANQGSEA. J lost 3 bases, V lost 7 bases, and 6 bases had no gene match. The CDR3 DNA sequence: TGCAGCGGGGCGAGCGGGAGGGGCTACGAGCAGTACTTC. Protein: CSGASGRGYEQYF.

The V and J genes are TRBV6-5 and TRBJ1-2; a weak D match, TRBD1 (5 bases). V gave up 7 bases and J gave up 8 bases, with 11 bases separating them. Germline V CDR1 and CDR2: MNHEY, SVGAGI. CDR3 length: 11 residues. The CDR3 DNA is TGTGCCAGCACCGAGGGGCTAGGCTACACCTTC. Translation gives CASTEGLGYTF.

The chain employs TRBV6-4 and TRBJ1-2, with 7 bases lining up with TRBD1. CDR3 length: 12 amino acids. Germline V gives CDR1 MRHNA, CDR2 SNTAGT. J gave up 8 bases and V 3 bases, and 3 bases lay outside the gene matches. The CDR3 coding sequence is TGTGCCAGCAGTGATAACAGGGGCGGCTACACCTTC. This translates into CASSDNRGGYTF.

This rearrangement joins TRBV12-3 or TRBV12-4 to TRBJ2-6; the match to TRBD1 covers 12 bases. V shed 6 bases and J 3 bases; nucleotides not matched to a gene: 12. The CDR3 contains 19 residues. The CDR3 bases are TGTGCCAGCAGCACCCGGGGGGGACAGGGGGCGCTTGGGGCCAACGTCCTGACTTTC. Amino acids: CASSTRGGQGALGANVLTF.

The chain employs TRBV15 and TRBJ2-5; D is undetermined. The V end lost 0 bases, the J end lost 5 bases, and 4 bases lay between the germline ends. There are 12 residues in the CDR3. CDR1 and CDR2 (germline): LNHNV, YYDKDF (reference sequence). The CDR3 DNA reads TGTGCCACCAGCAGAGATTACGAGACCCAGTACTTC. As protein: CATSRDYETQYF.

V gene TRBV30 combines with J gene TRBJ1-4, with D perhaps TRBD1 (6 bases). This CDR3 has 15 amino acids. The germline V gene has CDR1 GTSNPN and CDR2 SVGIG (reference sequence). Trimming took 0 bases from V and 8 from J, leaving 16 bases between them. Here the CDR3 DNA reads TGTGCCTGGAGTGTAGGGGGGGGTTCGTACGAAAAACTGTTTTTT. This translates into CAWSVGGGSYEKLFF.